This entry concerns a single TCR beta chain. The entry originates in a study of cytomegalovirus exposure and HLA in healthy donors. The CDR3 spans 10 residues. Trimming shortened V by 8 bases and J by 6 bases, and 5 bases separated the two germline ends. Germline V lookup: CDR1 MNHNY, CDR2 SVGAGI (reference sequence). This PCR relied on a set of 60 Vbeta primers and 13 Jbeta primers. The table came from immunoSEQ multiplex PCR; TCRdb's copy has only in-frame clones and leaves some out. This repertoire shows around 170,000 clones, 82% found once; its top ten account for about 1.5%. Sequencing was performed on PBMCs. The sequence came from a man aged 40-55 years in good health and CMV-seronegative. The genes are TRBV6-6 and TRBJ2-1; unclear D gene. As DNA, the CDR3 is TGTGCCAGCGGCCCCAATGAGCAGTTCTTC. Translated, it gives CASGPNEQFF.